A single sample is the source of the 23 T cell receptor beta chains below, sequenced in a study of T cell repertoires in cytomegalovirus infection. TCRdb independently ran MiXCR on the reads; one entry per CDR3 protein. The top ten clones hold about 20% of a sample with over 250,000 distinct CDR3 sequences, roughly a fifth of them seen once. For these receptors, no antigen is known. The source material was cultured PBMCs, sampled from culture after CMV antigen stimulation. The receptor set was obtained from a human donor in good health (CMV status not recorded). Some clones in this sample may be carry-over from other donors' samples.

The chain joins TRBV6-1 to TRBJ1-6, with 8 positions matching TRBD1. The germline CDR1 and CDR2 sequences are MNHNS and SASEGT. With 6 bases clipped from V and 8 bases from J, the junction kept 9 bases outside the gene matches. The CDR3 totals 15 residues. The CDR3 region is CASSRTVTGDSPLHF. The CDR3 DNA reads TGTGCCAGCAGCAGGACCGTGACAGGGGATTCACCCCTCCACTTT.

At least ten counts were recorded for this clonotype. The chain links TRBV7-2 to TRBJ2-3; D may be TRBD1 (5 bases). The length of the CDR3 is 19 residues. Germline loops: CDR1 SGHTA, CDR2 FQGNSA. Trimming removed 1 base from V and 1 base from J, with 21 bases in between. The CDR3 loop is CASSLEGLSRYSGTDTQYF. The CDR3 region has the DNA TGTGCCAGCAGCTTAGAGGGGCTGTCCAGGTACTCAGGCACAGATACGCAGTATTTT.

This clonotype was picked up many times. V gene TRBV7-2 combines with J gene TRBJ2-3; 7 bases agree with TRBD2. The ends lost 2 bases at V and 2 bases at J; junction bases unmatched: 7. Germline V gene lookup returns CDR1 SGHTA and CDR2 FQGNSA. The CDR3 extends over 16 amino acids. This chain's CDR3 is CASSLFLAEITDTQYF. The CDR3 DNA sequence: TGTGCCAGCAGCTTATTCCTAGCGGAGATCACAGATACGCAGTATTTT.

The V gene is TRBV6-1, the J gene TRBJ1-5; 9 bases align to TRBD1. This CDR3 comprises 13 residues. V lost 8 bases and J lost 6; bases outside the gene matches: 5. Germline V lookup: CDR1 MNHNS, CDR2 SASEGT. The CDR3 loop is CASADRGVQPQHF. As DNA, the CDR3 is TGTGCCAGCGCGGACAGGGGTGTTCAGCCCCAGCATTTT.

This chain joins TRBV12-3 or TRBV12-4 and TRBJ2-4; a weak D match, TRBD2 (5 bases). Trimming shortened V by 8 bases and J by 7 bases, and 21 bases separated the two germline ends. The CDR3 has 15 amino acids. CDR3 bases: TGTGCCAGCGCAAAACAAGCGGCACAGAGCAACATTCAGTACTTC. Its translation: CASAKQAAQSNIQYF.

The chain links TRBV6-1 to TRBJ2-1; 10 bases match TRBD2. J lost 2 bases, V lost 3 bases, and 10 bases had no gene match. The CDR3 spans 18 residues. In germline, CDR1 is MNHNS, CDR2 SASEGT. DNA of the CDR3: TGTGCCAGCAGTGAGCCCCTAGCGGGAGCCTATACCTACAATGAGCAGTTCTTC. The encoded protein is CASSEPLAGAYTYNEQFF.

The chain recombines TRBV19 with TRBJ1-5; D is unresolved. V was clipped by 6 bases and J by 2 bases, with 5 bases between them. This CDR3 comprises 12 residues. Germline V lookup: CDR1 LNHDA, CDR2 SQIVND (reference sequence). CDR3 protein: CASRGGNQPQHF. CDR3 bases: TGTGCCAGTAGGGGCGGCAATCAGCCCCAGCATTTT.

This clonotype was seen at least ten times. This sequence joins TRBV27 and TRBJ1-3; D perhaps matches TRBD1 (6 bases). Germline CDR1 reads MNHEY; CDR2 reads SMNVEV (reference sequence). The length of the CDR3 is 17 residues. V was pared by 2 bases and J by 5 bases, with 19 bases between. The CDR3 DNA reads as TGTGCCAGCAGTTTACTGGGGCCTAACGGGGGGCGAAACACCATATATTTT. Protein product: CASSLLGPNGGRNTIYF.

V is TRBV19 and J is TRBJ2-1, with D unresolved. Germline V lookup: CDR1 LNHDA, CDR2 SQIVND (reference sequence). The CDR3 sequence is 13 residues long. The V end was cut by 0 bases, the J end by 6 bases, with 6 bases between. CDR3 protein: CASSIESGNEQFF. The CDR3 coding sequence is TGTGCCAGTAGTATAGAATCGGGCAATGAGCAGTTCTTC.

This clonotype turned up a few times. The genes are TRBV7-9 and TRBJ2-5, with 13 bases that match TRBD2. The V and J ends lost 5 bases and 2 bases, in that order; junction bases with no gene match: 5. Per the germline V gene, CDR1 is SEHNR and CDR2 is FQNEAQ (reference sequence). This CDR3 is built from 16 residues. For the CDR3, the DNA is TGTGCCAGCAGCCAGGGACTAGCGGGATTGCAAGAGACCCAGTACTTC. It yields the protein CASSQGLAGLQETQYF.

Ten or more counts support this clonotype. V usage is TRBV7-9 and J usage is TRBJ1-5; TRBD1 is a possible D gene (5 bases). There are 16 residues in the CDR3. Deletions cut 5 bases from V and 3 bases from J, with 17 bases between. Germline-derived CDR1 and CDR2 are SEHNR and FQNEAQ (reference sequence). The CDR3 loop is CASSNSSGAFNQPQHF. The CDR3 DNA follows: TGTGCCAGCAGCAACTCCTCCGGGGCCTTCAATCAGCCCCAGCATTTT.

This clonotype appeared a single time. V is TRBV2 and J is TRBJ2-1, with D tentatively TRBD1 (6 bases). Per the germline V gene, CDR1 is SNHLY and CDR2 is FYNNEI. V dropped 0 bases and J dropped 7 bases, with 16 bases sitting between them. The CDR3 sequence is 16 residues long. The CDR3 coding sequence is TGTGCCAGCAGTGAAGCGGTTTACAGGGTGGGGAATGAGCAGTTCTTC. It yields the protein CASSEAVYRVGNEQFF. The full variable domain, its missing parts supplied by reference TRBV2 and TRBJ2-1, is EPEVTQTPSHQVTQMGQEVILRCVPISNHLYFYWYRQILGQKVEFLVSFYNNEISEKSEIFDDQFSVERPDGSNFTLKIRSTKLEDSAMYFCASSEAVYRVGNEQFFGPGTRLTVL.

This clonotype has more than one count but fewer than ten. The CDR3: CASIQNTGELFF. Written as DNA, the CDR3 is TGTGCCAGTATTCAGAACACCGGGGAGCTGTTTTTT. This chain connects TRBV19 to TRBJ2-2; D is undetermined. This CDR3 is built from 12 residues. V was pared by 7 bases and J by 1 base, with 4 bases between. Germline loops: CDR1 LNHDA, CDR2 SQIVND (reference sequence).

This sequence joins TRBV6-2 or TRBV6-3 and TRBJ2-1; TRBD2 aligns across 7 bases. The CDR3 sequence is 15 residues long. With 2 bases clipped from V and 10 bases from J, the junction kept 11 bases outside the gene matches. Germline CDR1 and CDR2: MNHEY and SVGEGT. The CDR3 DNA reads TGTGCCAGCAGTTACGGCGGCCTAGCGGCCAAGGAGCAGTTCTTC. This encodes CASSYGGLAAKEQFF.

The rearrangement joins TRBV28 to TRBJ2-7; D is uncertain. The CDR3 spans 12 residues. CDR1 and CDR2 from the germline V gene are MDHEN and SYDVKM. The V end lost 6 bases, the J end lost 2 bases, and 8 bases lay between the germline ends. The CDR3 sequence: CASRPTTYEQYF. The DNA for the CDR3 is TGTGCCAGCAGACCCACTACCTACGAGCAGTACTTC.

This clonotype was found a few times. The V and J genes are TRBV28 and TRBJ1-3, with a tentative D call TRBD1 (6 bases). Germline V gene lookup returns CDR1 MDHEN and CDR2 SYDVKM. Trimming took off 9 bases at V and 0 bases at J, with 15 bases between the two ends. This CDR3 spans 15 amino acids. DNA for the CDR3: TGTGCCAGTAATGGGGGCAGAGTCTCTGGAAACACCATATATTTT. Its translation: CASNGGRVSGNTIYF.

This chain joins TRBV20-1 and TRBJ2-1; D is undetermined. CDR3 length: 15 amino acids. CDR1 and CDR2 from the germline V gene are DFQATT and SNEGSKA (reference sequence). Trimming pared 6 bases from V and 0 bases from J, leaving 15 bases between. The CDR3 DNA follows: TGCAGTGCATTAGGCACAAGGAGCTCCTACAATGAGCAGTTCTTC. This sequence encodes CSALGTRSSYNEQFF.

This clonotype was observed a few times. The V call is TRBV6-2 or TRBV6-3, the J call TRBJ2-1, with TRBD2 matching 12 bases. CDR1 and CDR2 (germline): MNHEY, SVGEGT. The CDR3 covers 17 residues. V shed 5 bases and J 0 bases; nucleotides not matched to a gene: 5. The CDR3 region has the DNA TGTGCCAGCAGTCGGACTAGCGGGAAATTCTCCTACAATGAGCAGTTCTTC. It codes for CASSRTSGKFSYNEQFF.

The DNA of the CDR3 is TGTGCCAGCAGTCCACGACAGGGTAAAGTCTACGAGCAGTACTTC. Translated, it gives CASSPRQGKVYEQYF. The V call is TRBV6-6, the J call TRBJ2-7; TRBD1 matches at 7 bases. Trimming removed 5 bases from V and 3 bases from J; junction bases left unmatched: 10. The CDR3 sequence is 15 residues long. CDR1 and CDR2 (germline): MNHNY, SVGAGI (reference sequence).

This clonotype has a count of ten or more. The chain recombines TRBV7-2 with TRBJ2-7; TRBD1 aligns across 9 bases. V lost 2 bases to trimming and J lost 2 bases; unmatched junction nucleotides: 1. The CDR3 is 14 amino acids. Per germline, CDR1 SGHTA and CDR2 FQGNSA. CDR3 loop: CASSLWDRAYEQYF. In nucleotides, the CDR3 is TGTGCCAGCAGCTTATGGGACAGGGCCTACGAGCAGTACTTC. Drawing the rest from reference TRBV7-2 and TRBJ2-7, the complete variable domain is GAGVSQSPSNKVTEKGKDVELRCDPISGHTALYWYRQSLGQGLEFLIYFQGNSAPDKSGLPSDRFSAERTGGSVSTLTIQRTQQEDSAVYLCASSLWDRAYEQYFGPGTRLTVT.

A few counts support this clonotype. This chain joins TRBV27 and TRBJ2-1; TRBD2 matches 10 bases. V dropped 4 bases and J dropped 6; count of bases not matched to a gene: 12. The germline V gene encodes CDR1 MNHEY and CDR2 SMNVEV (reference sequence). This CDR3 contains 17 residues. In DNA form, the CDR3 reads TGTGCCAGCAGTTCCCAGGGGAGTAAGCGGGAGGGCAATGAGCAGTTCTTC. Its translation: CASSSQGSKREGNEQFF.

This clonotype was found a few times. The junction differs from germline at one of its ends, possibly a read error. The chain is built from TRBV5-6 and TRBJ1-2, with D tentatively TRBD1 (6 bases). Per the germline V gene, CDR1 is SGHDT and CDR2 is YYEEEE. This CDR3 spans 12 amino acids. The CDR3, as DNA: TGTGCCAGCAGCTTAAGACAGGATAGAGTCCTCTTC. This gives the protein CASSLRQDRVLF.

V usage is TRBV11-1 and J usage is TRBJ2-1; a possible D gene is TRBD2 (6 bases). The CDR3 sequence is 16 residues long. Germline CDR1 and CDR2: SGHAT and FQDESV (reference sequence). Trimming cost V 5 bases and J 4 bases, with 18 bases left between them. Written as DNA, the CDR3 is TGTGCCAGCAGCGGAAGGGACTTGAGGGAGTACAATGAGCAGTTCTTC. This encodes CASSGRDLREYNEQFF.